Sequencing of this T cell receptor (beta chain) was carried out in a study of T-cell memory formation after mild COVID-19. Per germline, CDR1 ENHRY and CDR2 SYGVKD. Deletions cut 4 bases from V and 2 bases from J, with 12 bases between. This CDR3 contains 14 residues. One entry per CDR3 protein, called by TCRdb with MiXCR from the 5' RACE reads. Here the sample spans about 140,000 distinct CDR3 sequences, more than 12% being singletons. Comment on this clonotype: Its antigen is still unknown.

Study-level results: Proof of SARS-CoV-2 specificity was absent for the second-wave clones that crested on day 37.

This clonotype originated in an adult woman who had mild COVID-19 (a few samples of this study predate the infection). Cell type and time point are not known. The sequenced sample consisted of PBMCs or a T cell subset sorted from them (not recorded which). The V call is TRBV10-3, the J call TRBJ2-7; D perhaps matches TRBD1 (6 bases). The CDR3, as DNA: TGTGCCATCAGTGGCCGGGACACGACCTACGAGCAGTACTTC. Translating it yields CAISGRDTTYEQYF.